The 10 T cell receptor beta chains below come from one sample, sequenced in a study of shared clonotypes between healthy human individuals. Only in-frame clones appear in the TCRdb table, and some are missing; sequencing was by immunoSEQ multiplex PCR. The table lists fewer than 1 million clones, approximately 96% of them singletons. CD45RO-negative CD8 cells positively selected for CCR7 made up the naive population, which excluded terminally differentiated effector memory CD45RA+ cells. Sequences were obtained from naive CD8+ T cells sorted from blood. These receptors came from a man aged 25-45 years in good health.

The gene calls are TRBV12-5 and TRBJ1-1, with D perhaps TRBD1 (6 bases). The germline CDR1 and CDR2 sequences are LGHNT and FRNRAP. This CDR3 contains 14 residues. V was shortened by 3 bases and J by 7 bases, with 15 bases between the two germline ends. CDR3 amino acids: CASGFGGTTGEAFF. The CDR3 bases are TGTGCTAGTGGTTTTGGGGGGACAACAGGTGAAGCTTTCTTT.

V and J are TRBV5-1 and TRBJ1-1; D remains ambiguous. This CDR3 is built from 14 residues. Germline V gives CDR1 SGHRS, CDR2 YFSETQ. V was clipped by 2 bases and J by 0 bases, with 8 bases between them. The CDR3: CASSFSSVNTEAFF. In DNA, the CDR3 is TGCGCCAGCAGCTTCTCCTCAGTGAACACTGAAGCTTTCTTT. The entire variable domain, with the rest obtained from reference TRBV5-1 and TRBJ1-1, is as follows: KAGVTQTPRYLIKTRGQQVTLSCSPISGHRSVSWYQQTPGQGLQFLFEYFSETQRNKGNFPGRFSGRQFSNSRSEMNVSTLELGDSALYLCASSFSSVNTEAFFGQGTRLTVV.

CDR3 DNA sequence: TGTGCCAGCAGTACCAAACAGGGGAATAATGAAAAACTGTTTTTT. It yields the protein CASSTKQGNNEKLFF. V gene TRBV7-8 combines with J gene TRBJ1-4; 7 nucleotides line up with TRBD1. The CDR3 consists of 15 residues. With 6 bases clipped from V and 4 bases from J, the junction kept 8 bases outside the gene matches. The germline V gene encodes CDR1 SGHVS and CDR2 FQNEAQ.

The rearrangement links TRBV4-2 to TRBJ2-7; D remains unclear. Trimming left V 0 bases short and J 0 bases short, with 12 bases between. The CDR3 has 16 amino acids. Germline values: CDR1 LGHNA, CDR2 YNFKEQ. The CDR3 DNA is TGTGCCAGCAGCCAAGATCCGACGGTTAGCTCCTACGAGCAGTACTTC. Translated: CASSQDPTVSSYEQYF.

The genes are TRBV5-1 and TRBJ2-1; the D is unclear. V lost 0 bases and J 10 bases, leaving 8 bases between the germline ends. This CDR3 contains 12 residues. CDR1 and CDR2 from the germline V gene are SGHRS and YFSETQ. The CDR3 region is CASSLVGREQFF. In DNA, the CDR3 is TGCGCCAGCAGCTTGGTAGGGCGGGAGCAGTTCTTC.

V gene TRBV23-1 combines with J gene TRBJ2-7; 11 bases agree with TRBD1. TRBV23-1 is an ORF, with its function uncertain. The V and J ends lost 0 bases and 7 bases, in that order; junction bases with no gene match: 8. This CDR3 has 16 amino acids. The CDR3 reads CASSQSDRGQFNEQYF. The CDR3 DNA follows: TGCGCCAGCAGTCAATCGGACAGGGGGCAATTCAATGAGCAGTACTTC.

This chain uses TRBV28 with TRBJ2-6; a weak D match, TRBD1 (6 bases). V lost 4 bases, J lost 1 base, and 23 bases lay in between. The CDR3 sequence is 20 residues long. Germline CDR1 reads MDHEN; CDR2 reads SYDVKM. This CDR3 reads CASSSPTTGKPQSGANVLTF. CDR3 bases: TGTGCCAGCAGTTCACCTACCACAGGGAAACCACAATCTGGGGCCAACGTCCTGACTTTC.

As regards this clone: Other DNA sequences from this sample encode an identical CDR3 as well. The J gene is TRBJ2-7, the V gene TRBV27; 10 bases are a match to TRBD2. CDR3 length: 14 residues. The germline CDR1 and CDR2 sequences are MNHEY and SMNVEV (reference sequence). The V segment lost 4 bases and the J segment 0 bases; nucleotides outside the gene matches: 0. DNA for the CDR3: TGTGCCAGCAGTTCTAGCGGGAGCTCCTACGAGCAGTACTTC. It specifies CASSSSGSSYEQYF.

Regarding this clone: This specimen includes other DNA sequences encoding the same CDR3. The chain is built from TRBV19 and TRBJ2-6, with unresolved D. CDR3 length: 15 residues. Germline V gene data show CDR1 as LNHDA and CDR2 as SQIVND (reference sequence). The ends were cut back, 3 bases at V and 0 bases at J, with 6 bases in the middle. For the CDR3, the DNA is TGTGCCAGTAGTATCCAGAGCTCTGGGGCCAACGTCCTGACTTTC. This translates into CASSIQSSGANVLTF.

The V call is TRBV11-2, the J call TRBJ2-1; 14 nucleotides line up with TRBD2. Trimming cost V 1 base and J 7 bases; bases outside gene matches: 9. Germline CDR1 reads SGHAT; CDR2 reads FQNNGV. The CDR3 has 18 residues. As DNA, the CDR3 is TGTGCCAGCAGCTTAGTCCCGGGACTAGCGGGGGCCCGTAATGAGCAGTTCTTC. Encoded protein: CASSLVPGLAGARNEQFF.